This is a list of T cell receptor beta chains from one sample in a study of shared clonotypes between healthy human individuals. Assay: immunoSEQ multiplex PCR; the TCRdb copy retains only in-frame clones and omits some. The top ten clones hold around 0.13% of a sample with some 2 million clones, over 85% of them seen once. The sample was naive CD4+ T cells sorted from blood. Receptors originate from a young man in good health. Both conserved end residues are trimmed from each CDR3. Each record gives: J gene, V gene, CDR3 protein.

J gene: TRBJ2-7
V gene: TRBV6-5
CDR3 protein: ASRPGQGREQY

J gene: TRBJ2-7
V gene: TRBV4-1
CDR3 protein: ASSQGQGGRTNEQY

J gene: TRBJ1-5
V gene: TRBV30
CDR3 protein: AWSVVGGNQPQH

J gene: TRBJ2-2
V gene: TRBV6-6
CDR3 protein: ASSYSGQFTGELF

J gene: TRBJ1-1
V gene: TRBV5-6
CDR3 protein: ASSLLAALNTEAF

J gene: TRBJ1-5
V gene: TRBV10-2
CDR3 protein: ASSSTGSNQPQH

J gene: TRBJ2-3
V gene: TRBV2
CDR3 protein: ASSRAGRGTDTQY

J gene: TRBJ1-3
V gene: TRBV18
CDR3 protein: ASSLGQASGNTIY

J gene: TRBJ2-3
V gene: TRBV30
CDR3 protein: AWAGGHTDTQY

J gene: TRBJ1-1
V gene: TRBV6-5
CDR3 protein: AGLGRRTEAF

J gene: TRBJ2-3
V gene: TRBV5-6
CDR3 protein: ASTLAGTDTQY

J gene: TRBJ1-1
V gene: TRBV5-1
CDR3 protein: ASSLYGENTEAF

J gene: TRBJ2-1
V gene: TRBV5-1
CDR3 protein: ASSLAGRGSYNEQF

J gene: TRBJ1-4
V gene: TRBV6-5
CDR3 protein: ASSSTEGAQKLF

J gene: TRBJ1-1
V gene: TRBV29-1
CDR3 protein: SARTGENTEAF

J gene: TRBJ1-2
V gene: TRBV4-1
CDR3 protein: ASSQDPGGNYGYT

J gene: TRBJ2-7
V gene: TRBV30
CDR3 protein: AWSVTWTADFTYEQY

J gene: TRBJ1-3
V gene: TRBV25-1
CDR3 protein: ASGDSGSGNTIY

J gene: TRBJ1-1
V gene: TRBV7-2
CDR3 protein: ASSLASSVNTEAF

J gene: TRBJ2-4
V gene: TRBV6-1
CDR3 protein: ASRDREGAKNIQY

J gene: TRBJ2-4
V gene: TRBV5-1
CDR3 protein: ASSLRQGGNIQY

J gene: TRBJ1-3
V gene: TRBV12-5
CDR3 protein: ASGLWGNTIY

J gene: TRBJ2-2
V gene: TRBV30
CDR3 protein: AWSRPNTGELF

J gene: TRBJ2-7
V gene: TRBV5-1
CDR3 protein: ASSWGTGGAYEQY

J gene: TRBJ2-2
V gene: TRBV10-3
CDR3 protein: ATHGLAGGRGELF

J gene: TRBJ1-1
V gene: TRBV5-1
CDR3 protein: ASSPLRDSEAF

J gene: TRBJ1-5
V gene: TRBV19
CDR3 protein: ASSRLGQGGNQPQH

J gene: TRBJ2-2
V gene: TRBV12-5
CDR3 protein: ARLGGANTGELF

J gene: TRBJ1-2
V gene: TRBV6-5
CDR3 protein: ASSYSRTYSNYGYT

J gene: TRBJ2-5
V gene: TRBV5-1
CDR3 protein: ASSLGSRTGQETQY

J gene: TRBJ1-3
V gene: TRBV25-1
CDR3 protein: ASSEPGQRGGNTIY

J gene: TRBJ1-5
V gene: TRBV5-1
CDR3 protein: ASSLVAGPGQPQH

J gene: TRBJ1-4
V gene: TRBV7-9
CDR3 protein: ASSYFNVGAHEKLF

J gene: TRBJ1-2
V gene: TRBV4-1
CDR3 protein: ASSQEGGSGGYT

J gene: TRBJ2-3
V gene: TRBV10-2
CDR3 protein: ASSEQGDTQY

J gene: TRBJ2-7
V gene: TRBV23-1
CDR3 protein: ASSQKFEEKGFIDGGITYEQY

J gene: TRBJ2-1
V gene: TRBV27
CDR3 protein: ASIRIAGHNEQF

J gene: TRBJ1-6
V gene: TRBV5-6
CDR3 protein: ASSWDRVNSPLH

J gene: TRBJ2-7
V gene: TRBV2
CDR3 protein: ASSLERDREYEQY

J gene: TRBJ2-7
V gene: TRBV6-5
CDR3 protein: ASSYDSTYEQY

J gene: TRBJ1-4
V gene: TRBV5-4
CDR3 protein: ASSLRGLTNEKLF

J gene: TRBJ2-1
V gene: TRBV6-5
CDR3 protein: ASSYSERGNYNEQF

J gene: TRBJ2-1
V gene: TRBV10-3
CDR3 protein: AISHGLVSSYNEQF